Listed below are T cell receptor beta chains from one sample, sequenced in a study of graft-versus-host responses after intestinal transplantation. These receptors' antigens are unknown. The data were produced by immunoSEQ multiplex PCR, yet TCRdb's version contains in-frame clones alone and is incomplete. The sample lists over 85,000 clones; 91% were seen once. Sequences were derived from unstimulated CD4+ T cells sorted from spleen or lymph node cells, sampled before transplant. The receptor source for this set is a human donor who was the organ donor for an intestinal transplant. CDR3s include the opening cysteine and the closing phenylalanine or tryptophan. A D gene is named only where the DNA matches it firmly. Clone size is shown for a subset of rows, as once, few, many or a class of expanded clone.

J gene: TRBJ1-5; V gene: TRBV19; D gene: -; clone size: once; CDR3 protein: CASREGTYQPQHF; CDR3 DNA: TGTGCCAGTAGAGAGGGGACTTATCAGCCCCAGCATTTT
J gene: TRBJ2-7; V gene: TRBV4-3; D gene: TRBD1; clone size: -; CDR3 protein: CASSQESSDRGGEQYF; CDR3 DNA: TGCGCCAGCAGCCAAGAAAGTTCGGACAGGGGAGGCGAGCAGTACTTC
J gene: TRBJ2-2; V gene: TRBV6-1; D gene: -; clone size: -; CDR3 protein: CASSEWSGAGELFF; CDR3 DNA: TGTGCCAGCAGTGAATGGTCGGGAGCCGGGGAGCTGTTTTTT
J gene: TRBJ1-3; V gene: TRBV9; D gene: -; clone size: -; CDR3 protein: CASSVGAGLYSGNTIYF; CDR3 DNA: TGTGCCAGCAGCGTAGGAGCAGGGCTGTACTCTGGAAACACCATATATTTT
J gene: TRBJ2-7; V gene: TRBV6-5; D gene: -; clone size: -; CDR3 protein: CASSYSVTGISYEQYF; CDR3 DNA: TGTGCCAGCAGTTACTCGGTAACCGGGATCTCCTACGAGCAGTACTTC
J gene: TRBJ1-5; V gene: TRBV9; D gene: -; clone size: -; CDR3 protein: CASSEGGGTRPQHF; CDR3 DNA: TGTGCCAGCAGCGAGGGAGGGGGGACTCGGCCCCAGCATTTT
J gene: TRBJ1-2; V gene: TRBV2; D gene: TRBD1; clone size: -; CDR3 protein: CASSRRAGGNDGYTF; CDR3 DNA: TGTGCCAGCAGCCGCCGGGCAGGGGGTAATGATGGCTACACCTTC
J gene: TRBJ1-2; V gene: TRBV19; D gene: -; clone size: -; CDR3 protein: CASSILATGLYGYTF; CDR3 DNA: TGTGCCAGTAGTATTCTGGCCACAGGGCTCTATGGCTACACCTTC
J gene: TRBJ2-1; V gene: TRBV4-1; D gene: TRBD1; clone size: once; CDR3 protein: CASSRIMGQPKQFF; CDR3 DNA: TGCGCCAGCAGCCGGATTATGGGACAGCCGAAACAGTTCTTC
J gene: TRBJ1-6; V gene: TRBV19; D gene: -; clone size: -; CDR3 protein: CASSIAGYNSPLHF; CDR3 DNA: TGTGCCAGTAGTATTGCCGGCTATAATTCACCCCTCCACTTT
J gene: TRBJ2-1; V gene: TRBV7-2; D gene: -; clone size: once; CDR3 protein: CASSFYLTSNEQFF; CDR3 DNA: TGTGCCAGCAGCTTTTACTTGACTAGCAATGAGCAGTTCTTC
J gene: TRBJ2-7; V gene: TRBV5-1; D gene: TRBD1; clone size: once; CDR3 protein: CASSLARGTGLVEQYF; CDR3 DNA: TGCGCCAGCAGCTTGGCGCGGGGGACAGGGCTTGTCGAGCAGTACTTC
J gene: TRBJ2-7; V gene: TRBV9; D gene: TRBD1; clone size: once; CDR3 protein: CASRPRQGSSYEQYF; CDR3 DNA: TGTGCCAGCAGACCCCGACAGGGGAGCTCCTACGAGCAGTACTTC
J gene: TRBJ2-7; V gene: TRBV6-6; D gene: TRBD2; clone size: once; CDR3 protein: CASSFSGAYEQYF; CDR3 DNA: TGTGCCAGCAGTTTTAGCGGGGCCTACGAGCAGTACTTC
J gene: TRBJ2-7; V gene: TRBV4-1; D gene: TRBD1; clone size: -; CDR3 protein: CASSQDRDRGGLKYF; CDR3 DNA: TGCGCCAGCAGCCAAGACCGGGACAGGGGTGGGCTTAAGTACTTC
J gene: TRBJ2-5; V gene: TRBV9; D gene: -; clone size: -; CDR3 protein: CASSVEVRETQYF; CDR3 DNA: TGTGCCAGCAGCGTAGAGGTGCGGGAGACCCAGTACTTC
J gene: TRBJ2-7; V gene: TRBV4-3; D gene: -; clone size: -; CDR3 protein: CASSQHRAYEQYF; CDR3 DNA: TGCGCCAGCAGCCAACACAGAGCCTACGAGCAGTACTTC
J gene: TRBJ2-2; V gene: TRBV28; D gene: -; clone size: -; CDR3 protein: CASSLLNTGELFF; CDR3 DNA: TGTGCCAGCAGCCTACTGAACACCGGGGAGCTGTTTTTT
J gene: TRBJ2-7; V gene: TRBV7-9; D gene: -; clone size: -; CDR3 protein: CASSLGLSGALEQYF; CDR3 DNA: TGTGCCAGCAGCTTAGGTCTCTCAGGGGCCCTCGAGCAGTACTTC
J gene: TRBJ1-1; V gene: TRBV5-8; D gene: TRBD1; clone size: -; CDR3 protein: CASSWGDRLLNTEAFF; CDR3 DNA: TGTGCCAGCAGCTGGGGGGACAGACTGTTGAACACTGAAGCTTTCTTT